This entry features one T cell receptor beta chain sequence. Its antigen remains unidentified. CDR1 is ENHRY and CDR2 is SYGVKD in the germline V gene. Trimming stripped 4 bases from V and 7 bases from J, with 10 bases between. This CDR3 comprises 12 residues. The data were obtained in a study of persistence of HIV-infected CD4 T cells. Study summary: Up to roughly 180 mL blood was drawn at multiple time points; a couple of donors had single-time leukapheresis. Study observations and caveats: Compared with CD3/CD28-stimulated cells, CMV- and Gag-responding cells showed lower TCRbeta richness.

The stimulus was an HIV-1 Gag 15-mer peptide pool, roughly 1 ug/peptide/mL. Sorted nonresponding memory CD4+ T cells were CD40L-negative, CD69-negative, CD45RO-high. For at least 4 years, plasma HIV-1 RNA was undetectable (<50 copies/mL). The immunoSEQ assay was version 4, run in survey mode. Profiling relied on immunoSEQ multiplex PCR, and the TCRdb table lists in-frame clones only, not all of them. Altogether roughly 64,000 clones are present, about four fifths being singletons, with the ten largest covering under 2%. Sequenced material: CD4+ T cells sorted from PBMCs after approximately 18-hour stimulation, taken from a patient who received antiretroviral therapy. The source of this sequence is an adult man with HIV who was CMV-seropositive. The chain is built from TRBV10-3 and TRBJ1-2; D perhaps matches TRBD1 (6 bases). CDR3 nucleotides: TGTGCCATCAGTGTAGGAGGGGGTGGCTACACCTTC. Protein sequence: CAISVGGGGYTF.